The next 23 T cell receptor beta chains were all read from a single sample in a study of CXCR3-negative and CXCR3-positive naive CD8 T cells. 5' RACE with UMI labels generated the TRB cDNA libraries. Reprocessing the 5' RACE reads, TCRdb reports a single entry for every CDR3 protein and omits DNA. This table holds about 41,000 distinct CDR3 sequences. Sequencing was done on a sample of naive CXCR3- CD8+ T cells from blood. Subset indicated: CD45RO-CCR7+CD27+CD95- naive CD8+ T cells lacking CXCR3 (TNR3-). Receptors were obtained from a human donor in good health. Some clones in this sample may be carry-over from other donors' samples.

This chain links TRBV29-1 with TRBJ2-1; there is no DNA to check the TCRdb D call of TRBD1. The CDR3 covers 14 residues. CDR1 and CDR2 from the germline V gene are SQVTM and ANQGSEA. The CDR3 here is CSVERRGVYNEQFF.

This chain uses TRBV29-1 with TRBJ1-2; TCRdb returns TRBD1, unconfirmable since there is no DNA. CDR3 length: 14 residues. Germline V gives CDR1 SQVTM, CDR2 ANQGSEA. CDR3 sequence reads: CSVDLLTGYDGYTF.

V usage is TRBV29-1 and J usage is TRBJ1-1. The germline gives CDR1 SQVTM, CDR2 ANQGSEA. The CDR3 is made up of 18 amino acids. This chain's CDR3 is CSVVSSLRNGGSNTEAFF.

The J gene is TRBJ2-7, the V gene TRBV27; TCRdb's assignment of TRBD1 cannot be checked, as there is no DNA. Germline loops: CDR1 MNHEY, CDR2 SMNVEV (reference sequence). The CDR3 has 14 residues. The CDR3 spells CASSLPGAGYEQYF.

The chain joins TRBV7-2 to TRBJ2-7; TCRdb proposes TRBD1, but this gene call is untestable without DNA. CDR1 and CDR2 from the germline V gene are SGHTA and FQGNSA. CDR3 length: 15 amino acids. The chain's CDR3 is CASSLVDRGLYEQYF.

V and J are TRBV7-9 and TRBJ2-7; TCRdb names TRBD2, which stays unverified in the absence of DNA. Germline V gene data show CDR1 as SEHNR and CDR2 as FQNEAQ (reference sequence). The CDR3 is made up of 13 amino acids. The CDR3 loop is CASSPEVDYEQYF.

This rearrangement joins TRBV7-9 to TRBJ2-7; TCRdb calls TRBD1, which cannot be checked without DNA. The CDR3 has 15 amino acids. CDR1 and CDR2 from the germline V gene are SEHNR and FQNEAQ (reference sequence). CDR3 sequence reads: CASSHRDSDPHEQYF.

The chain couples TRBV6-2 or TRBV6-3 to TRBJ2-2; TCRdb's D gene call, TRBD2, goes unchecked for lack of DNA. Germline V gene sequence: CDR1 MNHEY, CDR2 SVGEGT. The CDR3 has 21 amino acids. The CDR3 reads CASSYSSPESPGLVHTGELFF.

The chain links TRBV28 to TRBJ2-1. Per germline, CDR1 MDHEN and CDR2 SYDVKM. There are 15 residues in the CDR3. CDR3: CASSLFESSYNEQFF.

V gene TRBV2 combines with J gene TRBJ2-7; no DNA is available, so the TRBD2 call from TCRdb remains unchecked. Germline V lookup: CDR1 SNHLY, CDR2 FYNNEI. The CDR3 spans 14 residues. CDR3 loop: CASLVPSGGNEQYF.

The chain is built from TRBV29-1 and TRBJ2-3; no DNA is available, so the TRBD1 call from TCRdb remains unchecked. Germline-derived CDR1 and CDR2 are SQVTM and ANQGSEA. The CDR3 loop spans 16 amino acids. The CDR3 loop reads CSVEDRERGDTDTQYF.

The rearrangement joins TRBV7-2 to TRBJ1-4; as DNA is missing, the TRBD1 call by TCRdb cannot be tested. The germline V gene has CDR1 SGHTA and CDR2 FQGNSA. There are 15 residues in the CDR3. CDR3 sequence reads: CASSLGLATNEKLFF.

CDR3 sequence: CASSWGGSSYNEQFF. The rearrangement joins TRBV27 to TRBJ2-1; TCRdb designates TRBD1, a call that cannot be tested without DNA. This CDR3 has 15 residues. The germline V gene encodes CDR1 MNHEY and CDR2 SMNVEV (reference sequence).

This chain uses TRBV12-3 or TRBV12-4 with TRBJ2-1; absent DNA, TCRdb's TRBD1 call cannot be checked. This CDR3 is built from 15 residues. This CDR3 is CASSLGGGAYNEQFF.

CDR3 region: CSVEPRQGVSYGYTF. The chain has TRBV29-1 and TRBJ1-2. Germline V gene sequence: CDR1 SQVTM, CDR2 ANQGSEA. The CDR3 runs to 15 residues.

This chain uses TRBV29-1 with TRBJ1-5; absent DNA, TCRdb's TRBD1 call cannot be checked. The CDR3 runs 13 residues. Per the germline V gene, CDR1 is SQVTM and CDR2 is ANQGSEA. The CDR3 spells CSVLVTDNQPQHF. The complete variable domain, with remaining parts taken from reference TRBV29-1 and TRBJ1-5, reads SAVISQKPSRDICQRGTSLTIQCQVDSQVTMMFWYRQQPGQSLTLIATANQGSEATYESGFVIDKFPISRPNLTFSTLTVSNMSPEDSSIYLCSVLVTDNQPQHFGDGTRLSIL.

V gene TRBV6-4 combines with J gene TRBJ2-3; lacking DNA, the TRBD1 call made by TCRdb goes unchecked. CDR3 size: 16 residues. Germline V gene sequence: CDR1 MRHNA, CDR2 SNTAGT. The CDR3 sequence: CASSQLDRDLRDTQYF.

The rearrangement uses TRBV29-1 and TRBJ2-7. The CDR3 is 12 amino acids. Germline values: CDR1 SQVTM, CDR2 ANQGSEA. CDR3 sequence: CSVEVVPYEQYF.

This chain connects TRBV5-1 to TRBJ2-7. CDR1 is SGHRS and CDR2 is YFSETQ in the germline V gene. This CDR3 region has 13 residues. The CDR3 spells CASSLETYYEQYF.

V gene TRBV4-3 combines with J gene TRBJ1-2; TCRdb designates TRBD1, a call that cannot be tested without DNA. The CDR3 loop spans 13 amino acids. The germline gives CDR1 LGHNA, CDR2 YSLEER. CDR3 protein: CASSQVKGGGYTF.

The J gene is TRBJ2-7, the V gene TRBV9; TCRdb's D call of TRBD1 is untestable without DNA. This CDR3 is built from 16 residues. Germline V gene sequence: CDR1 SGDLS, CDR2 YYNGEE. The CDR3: CASSGTDRLSSYEQYF.

The CDR3 loop is CASSLSPDRALRVTEAFF. The V call is TRBV12-3 or TRBV12-4, the J call TRBJ1-1; TCRdb's D call, TRBD1, is unchecked because there is no DNA. This CDR3 is built from 18 residues.

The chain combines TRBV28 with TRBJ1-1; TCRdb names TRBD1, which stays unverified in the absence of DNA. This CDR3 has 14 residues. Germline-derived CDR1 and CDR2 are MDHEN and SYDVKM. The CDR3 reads CASSSDDRGVEAFF.